This T cell receptor beta chain derives from a study of T cells after posttransplantation cyclophosphamide. Cyclophosphamide on days +3 and +4 followed busulfan-fludarabine conditioning and a marrow graft. V trimming: 8 bases; J trimming: 4 bases; junction bases outside the gene matches: 5. This CDR3 contains 15 residues. CDR1 is MRHNA and CDR2 is SNTAGT in the germline V gene. Clones were sequenced by immunoSEQ multiplex PCR, and TCRdb holds only the in-frame ones, with some missing. In the table there are tens of thousands of clones, about three quarters of which are singletons. Material: CD4+ T cells sorted from blood, obtained roughly 1,900 days after a stem cell transplant with posttransplant cyclophosphamide. This chain links TRBV6-4 with TRBJ2-1; 13 bases align to TRBD2. The receptor was isolated from a female patient aged 40-50 years who received an allogeneic stem cell transplant from a related donor, was CMV-positive, and had no GVHD. Among the T cells, some may be from the graft donor. CDR3 in DNA: TGTGCCAGCGCGCCACTAGCGGGGGGGTACAATGAGCAGTTCTTC. Translating gives CASAPLAGGYNEQFF.